The 14 T cell receptor beta chains listed next were all sequenced from one sample in a study of early T cells in non-severe SARS-CoV-2 infection. TCRdb analysed the 5' RACE reads with MiXCR anew, one entry per CDR3 protein. The table includes under 85,000 distinct CDR3 sequences, about 13% detected once. Sequencing input: whole blood. These receptor sequences come from an adult who was a healthcare worker with PCR-confirmed SARS-CoV-2 infection or an uninfected control (not recorded which).

This clonotype was detected only a few times. This rearrangement joins TRBV19 to TRBJ2-7; tentatively, D is TRBD2 (6 bases). V shed 5 bases and J shed 1 base, with 21 bases lying between them. CDR1 and CDR2 from the germline V gene are LNHDA and SQIVND (reference sequence). This CDR3 comprises 17 residues. Here the CDR3 DNA reads TGTGCCAGTAGTGGTGACCGTGCGGGAACCTATTCCTACGAGCAGTACTTC. Protein sequence: CASSGDRAGTYSYEQYF.

This clonotype has at least ten counts. J is TRBJ2-7 and V is TRBV7-9, with 8 bases identical to TRBD2. The CDR3 contains 12 residues. The junction had 2 bases not matched to a gene; V was cut back by 3 bases and J by 7 bases. Germline V CDR1 and CDR2: SEHNR, FQNEAQ (reference sequence). The CDR3 region is CASSFLAGEQYF. The CDR3 DNA reads as TGTGCCAGCAGCTTTTTAGCGGGGGAGCAGTACTTC.

This clonotype occurred many times. As DNA, the CDR3 is TGTGCCAGCAGCTTAGATTCGGGGACAGGGCGTTCACCCCTCCACTTT. Its translation: CASSLDSGTGRSPLHF. The chain couples TRBV11-2 to TRBJ1-6, with 9 bases fitting TRBD1. Germline V CDR1 and CDR2: SGHAT, FQNNGV. There are 16 residues in the CDR3. Trimming cost V 0 bases and J 9 bases; bases outside gene matches: 6.

Only a few counts were recorded for this clonotype. The chain employs TRBV21-1 and TRBJ1-1. TRBV21-1 is given as a pseudogene. CDR3 size: 10 residues. As DNA, the CDR3 is TGTGCCAGCACCCTATATGAAGCTTTCTTT. Amino acid sequence: CASTLYEAFF.

Concerning this clonotype: A read error may explain this, as a much larger clone is one base away. This chain uses TRBV11-2 with TRBJ1-4; no reliable D call. The CDR3 covers 16 residues. CDR1 is SGHAT, CDR2 FQNNGV, per germline. V was clipped by 5 bases and J by 6 bases, with 19 bases between them. For the CDR3, the DNA is TGTGCCAGCAGCCCCCGCAGAGGGTTTAGTTATGAAAAACTGTTTTTT. This sequence encodes CASSPRRGFSYEKLFF.

The rearrangement links TRBV7-2 to TRBJ2-1; perhaps TRBD2 as D (7 bases). V lost 5 bases to trimming and J lost 14 bases, with 19 bases between them. The CDR3 totals 13 residues. The V gene's germline CDR1 is SGHTA and CDR2 FQGNSA. CDR3 nucleotide sequence: TGTGCCAGCAGCCTGAGGGGGAGGGGACCCGAGTTCTTC. Amino acid sequence: CASSLRGRGPEFF.

This clonotype was seen more than once but under ten times. The chain is built from TRBV2 and TRBJ2-2, with no clear D. V was shortened by 10 bases and J by 2 bases, with 17 bases between the two germline ends. Germline values: CDR1 SNHLY, CDR2 FYNNEI. The CDR3 length is 15 residues. The CDR3 nucleotides are TGTGCCACCCGGCTCGGCTACCCAAACACCGGGGAGCTGTTTTTT. This codes for CATRLGYPNTGELFF.

This chain uses TRBV9 with TRBJ2-7, with D unresolved. With 3 bases removed from V and 3 bases from J, the gap between germline ends came to 25 bases. The CDR3 is 18 amino acids. Germline assignment: CDR1 SGDLS and CDR2 YYNGEE. CDR3 sequence: CASSAPASPQRGFYEQYF. The CDR3 DNA reads TGTGCCAGCAGCGCACCAGCTAGTCCTCAGCGCGGTTTCTACGAGCAGTACTTC.

This clonotype was observed at least ten times. The V and J genes are TRBV29-1 and TRBJ2-7, with TRBD1 matching over 8 bases. Germline trimming cut 3 bases from V and 3 bases from J; bases unmatched to any gene: 4. CDR1 is SQVTM and CDR2 is ANQGSEA in the germline V gene. The CDR3 is 13 amino acids. The CDR3 DNA is TGCAGCGTTGAGGACAGGGCCCACTACGAGCAGTACTTC. It specifies CSVEDRAHYEQYF.

The J gene is TRBJ2-7, the V gene TRBV27; a weak D match, TRBD1 (6 bases). CDR1 and CDR2 (germline): MNHEY, SMNVEV (reference sequence). The CDR3 loop spans 19 amino acids. The ends were cut back, 6 bases at V and 7 bases at J, with 34 bases in the middle. This CDR3 is CASRPDRRHGVYTGLEQYF. The CDR3 DNA is TGTGCCAGCAGACCGGACAGAAGGCATGGGGTATATACGGGTTTGGAGCAGTACTTC.

The V gene is TRBV11-2, the J gene TRBJ2-1, with D hard to call. CDR3 length equals 15 residues. The V end lost 5 bases, the J end lost 0 bases, and 11 bases lay between the germline ends. CDR1 and CDR2 (germline): SGHAT, FQNNGV. In DNA form, the CDR3 reads TGTGCCAGCAGCACCATAGTCCACTCCTACAATGAGCAGTTCTTC. Its translation is CASSTIVHSYNEQFF. The variable domain in full, with the rest retrieved from reference TRBV11-2 and TRBJ2-1, is EAGVAQSPRYKIIEKRQSVAFWCNPISGHATLYWYQQILGQGPKLLIQFQNNGVVDDSQLPKDRFSAERLKGVDSTLKIQPAKLEDSAVYLCASSTIVHSYNEQFFGPGTRLTVL.

This clonotype was detected only once. The chain joins TRBV20-1 to TRBJ2-7; perhaps TRBD2 as D (5 bases). The CDR3 runs to 13 residues. The V and J ends lost 2 bases and 5 bases respectively, with 13 bases between them. Per germline, CDR1 DFQATT and CDR2 SNEGSKA (reference sequence). The CDR3 loop is CSARRGRDNEQYF. The CDR3 DNA sequence: TGCAGTGCTAGAAGAGGGAGAGATAACGAGCAGTACTTC.

This clonotype showed up just a few times. The chain links TRBV20-1 to TRBJ2-4, with 9 bases matching TRBD2. The germline CDR1 and CDR2 sequences are DFQATT and SNEGSKA (reference sequence). The trim removed 3 bases at V and 1 base at J, leaving 10 bases unmatched. The CDR3 length is 17 residues. As DNA, the CDR3 is TGCAGTGCTAGGGACCCCGGGAGCGGGAGGGCCAAAAACATTCAGTACTTC. Amino acids: CSARDPGSGRAKNIQYF.

This clonotype was counted a few times. This chain joins TRBV28 and TRBJ2-5, with D uncertain. The V gene lost 8 bases and the J gene lost 2 bases, with 12 bases spanning the gap. The CDR3 has 13 amino acids. From germline, CDR1 is MDHEN and CDR2 SYDVKM. CDR3 region: CASSELLQETQYF. The DNA for the CDR3 is TGTGCCAGCTCTGAACTACTGCAAGAGACCCAGTACTTC.